Presented here are 27 T cell receptor beta chains from one specimen sequenced in a study of blood T cell repertoires in COVID-19. Profiling relied on immunoSEQ multiplex PCR, and the TCRdb table lists in-frame clones only, not all of them. Of 300,000 or so clones listed, around 90% are singletons. The sample taken for sequencing was PBMCs or T cells enriched from blood (not recorded which). These receptors were obtained from a young woman who had recovered from COVID-19.

V usage is TRBV19 and J usage is TRBJ2-1; TRBD2 agrees at 7 bases. This CDR3 contains 14 residues. With V trimmed by 3 bases and J by 7 bases, 6 bases remained unmatched. The germline gives CDR1 LNHDA, CDR2 SQIVND (reference sequence). The CDR3 DNA is TGTGCCAGTAGTATTGGGACTAAGAGGAATGAGCAGTTCTTC. Its protein is CASSIGTKRNEQFF. Combining the CDR3 with reference TRBV19 and TRBJ2-1 gives the whole variable domain DGGITQSPKYLFRKEGQNVTLSCEQNLNHDAMYWYRQDPGQGLRLIYYSQIVNDFQKGDIAEGYSVSREKKESFPLTVTSAQKNPTAFYLCASSIGTKRNEQFFGPGTRLTVL.

The DNA of the CDR3 is TGTGCCAGCAGCCGCCAAGGACAGGGAGGGCCAGATACGCAGTATTTT. Its protein product is CASSRQGQGGPDTQYF. The chain uses TRBV7-2 and TRBJ2-3; D is perhaps TRBD1 (8 bases). This CDR3 has 16 amino acids. The V and J ends lost 5 bases and 4 bases respectively, with 19 bases between them. Germline CDR1 and CDR2: SGHTA and FQGNSA.

The chain carries TRBV19 and TRBJ2-1; TRBD1 matches at 9 bases. Trimming took 7 bases from V and 8 from J; bases not matched to a gene: 15. This CDR3 region has 16 residues. Germline V lookup: CDR1 LNHDA, CDR2 SQIVND (reference sequence). For the CDR3, the DNA is TGTGCCAGTACCAATAGTCGAGGGACAGGGTCCCATGAGCAGTTCTTC. Its translation is CASTNSRGTGSHEQFF.

This clone occurred a few times. The V and J genes are TRBV7-2 and TRBJ1-5; 8 bases are a match to TRBD1. This CDR3 spans 15 amino acids. Germline trimming cut 4 bases from V and 6 bases from J; bases unmatched to any gene: 8. Germline lookup yields CDR1 SGHTA and CDR2 FQGNSA. This chain's CDR3 is CASSSSQGAGQPQHF. The DNA for the CDR3 is TGTGCCAGCAGCTCCTCGCAGGGGGCGGGTCAGCCCCAGCATTTT.

This sequence joins TRBV29-1 and TRBJ1-1; a possible D gene is TRBD1 (6 bases). The V gene lost 0 bases and the J gene lost 0 bases, with 8 bases spanning the gap. Germline values: CDR1 SQVTM, CDR2 ANQGSEA. The CDR3 extends over 14 amino acids. The CDR3, as DNA: TGCAGCGTTGAAGAGGGACAAGTGAACACTGAAGCTTTCTTT. As protein: CSVEEGQVNTEAFF. The full variable domain, its missing parts supplied by reference TRBV29-1 and TRBJ1-1, is SAVISQKPSRDICQRGTSLTIQCQVDSQVTMMFWYRQQPGQSLTLIATANQGSEATYESGFVIDKFPISRPNLTFSTLTVSNMSPEDSSIYLCSVEEGQVNTEAFFGQGTRLTVV.

This sequence joins TRBV3-1 (or the pseudogene TRBV3-2) and TRBJ1-1; D remains unclear. V dropped 0 bases and J dropped 1 base, with 9 bases sitting between them. The V gene's germline CDR1 is LGHDT and CDR2 YNNKEL (reference sequence). The CDR3 is 15 amino acids. The chain's CDR3 is CASSQDRAPNTEAFF. CDR3 nucleotide sequence: TGTGCCAGCAGCCAAGATCGTGCGCCGAACACTGAAGCTTTCTTT.

This chain connects TRBV7-2 to TRBJ1-1, with D unresolved. The CDR3 extends over 15 amino acids. Trimming removed 3 bases from V and 1 base from J, with 12 bases in between. CDR1 and CDR2 from the germline V gene are SGHTA and FQGNSA. The chain's CDR3 is CASSFPGLPNTEAFF. The CDR3 DNA reads TGTGCCAGCAGCTTCCCAGGCCTCCCGAACACTGAAGCTTTCTTT.

The V and J genes are TRBV5-1 and TRBJ2-7; 11 positions match TRBD2. The CDR3 contains 15 residues. Germline V gene sequence: CDR1 SGHRS, CDR2 YFSETQ. The ends lost 2 bases at V and 4 bases at J; junction bases unmatched: 5. The CDR3 region has the DNA TGCGCCAGCAGCTTAACTAGCGGGAGAGTATACGAGCAGTACTTC. This gives the protein CASSLTSGRVYEQYF. The whole variable domain, remainder taken from reference TRBV5-1 and TRBJ2-7, is KAGVTQTPRYLIKTRGQQVTLSCSPISGHRSVSWYQQTPGQGLQFLFEYFSETQRNKGNFPGRFSGRQFSNSRSEMNVSTLELGDSALYLCASSLTSGRVYEQYFGPGTRLTVT.

The chain uses TRBV3-1 (or the pseudogene TRBV3-2) and TRBJ1-2; no clear D gene. The CDR3 covers 14 residues. Germline CDR1 is LGHDT and CDR2 is YNNKEL (reference sequence). V was trimmed by 0 bases and J by 3 bases, leaving 8 bases between them. The CDR3 coding sequence is TGTGCCAGCAGCCAAGATCCCCGTGACTATGGCTACACCTTC. Protein sequence: CASSQDPRDYGYTF.

CDR3 bases: TGTGCCAGCAGGGGGGGGGCCGAGCAGTACTTC. Its protein is CASRGGAEQYF. This sequence joins TRBV2 and TRBJ2-7; possible D gene TRBD2, 7 bases. The germline V and J ends were trimmed by 6 bases and 6 bases, with 9 bases remaining between them. Per the germline V gene, CDR1 is SNHLY and CDR2 is FYNNEI. This CDR3 region has 11 residues.

This chain uses TRBV5-1 with TRBJ2-1; the match to TRBD1 covers 7 bases. The CDR3 has 14 amino acids. Germline CDR1 is SGHRS and CDR2 is YFSETQ. Trimming cost V 4 bases and J 1 base; bases outside gene matches: 2. The CDR3 nucleotides read TGCGCCAGCAGCGGGACAGTTTCCTACAATGAGCAGTTCTTC. Encoded protein: CASSGTVSYNEQFF.

This clone has just one count. The chain joins TRBV28 to TRBJ2-7, with D unresolved. The length of the CDR3 is 12 residues. V lost 8 bases and J lost 5, with 13 bases in between. Germline V gene sequence: CDR1 MDHEN, CDR2 SYDVKM. The CDR3 region is CASSLKKHEQYF. The CDR3 DNA sequence: TGTGCCAGCTCCCTCAAAAAGCACGAGCAGTACTTC.

Here the CDR3 DNA reads TGTGCCAGCAGCTTAACAGGCTCGAACACCGGGGAGCTGTTTTTT. Encoded protein: CASSLTGSNTGELFF. The chain employs TRBV7-9 and TRBJ2-2; possibly TRBD1 for D (5 bases). Germline V gene sequence: CDR1 SEHNR, CDR2 FQNEAQ (reference sequence). V was clipped by 2 bases and J by 0 bases, with 7 bases between them. The CDR3 totals 15 residues.

DNA for the CDR3: TGTGCCAGCAGTCTGACAGGGGGAAGTGAAAAACTGTTTTTT. It yields the protein CASSLTGGSEKLFF. J is TRBJ1-4 and V is TRBV7-2; 9 bases agree with TRBD1. The CDR3 is made up of 14 amino acids. V gave up 6 bases and J gave up 7 bases; unmatched junction bases: 6. CDR1 and CDR2 (germline): SGHTA, FQGNSA. Based on the CDR3 plus reference TRBV7-2 and TRBJ1-4, the full variable domain is GAGVSQSPSNKVTEKGKDVELRCDPISGHTALYWYRQSLGQGLEFLIYFQGNSAPDKSGLPSDRFSAERTGGSVSTLTIQRTQQEDSAVYLCASSLTGGSEKLFFGSGTQLSVL.

In this sample, this clone turned up once. This sequence joins TRBV28 and TRBJ1-5; no clear D gene. Per germline, CDR1 MDHEN and CDR2 SYDVKM. V lost 7 bases to trimming and J lost 5 bases, with 9 bases between them. The CDR3 consists of 12 residues. The CDR3 sequence is CASTIQDQPQHF. The DNA for the CDR3 is TGTGCCAGCACCATTCAGGATCAGCCCCAGCATTTT.

The chain joins TRBV6-5 to TRBJ1-2; 9 positions match TRBD1. Germline lookup yields CDR1 MNHEY and CDR2 SVGAGI. The CDR3 is 16 residues long. After removal of 0 bases from V and 4 bases from J, the junction contained 6 bases not matched to a gene. CDR3 protein: CASSYSFGDRAYGYTF. The CDR3 DNA reads as TGTGCCAGCAGTTACTCGTTTGGGGACAGGGCCTATGGCTACACCTTC.

To note about this clone: Other DNA sequences within the sample encode an identical CDR3. V and J are TRBV27 and TRBJ1-1; tentative D call: TRBD1 (5 bases). CDR3 length: 13 residues. Trimming stripped 5 bases from V and 2 bases from J, with 9 bases between. The germline CDR1 and CDR2 sequences are MNHEY and SMNVEV (reference sequence). The CDR3 loop reads CASSLQGNTEAFF. CDR3 sequence (DNA): TGTGCCAGCAGTCTTCAGGGTAACACTGAAGCTTTCTTT.

This clone was seen only once. The V gene is TRBV3-1 (or the pseudogene TRBV3-2), the J gene TRBJ2-1; D possibly corresponds to TRBD2 (5 bases). Trimming left V 1 base short and J 2 bases short, with 15 bases between. The germline gives CDR1 LGHDT, CDR2 YNNKEL (reference sequence). This CDR3 region has 17 residues. CDR3 DNA sequence: TGTGCCAGCAGCCAAGGGATAGGAAGGGAGACCTACAATGAGCAGTTCTTC. It is translated as CASSQGIGRETYNEQFF.

This chain uses TRBV4-2 with TRBJ2-3, with D perhaps TRBD2 (7 bases). CDR1 and CDR2 (germline): LGHNA, YNFKEQ. The CDR3 covers 16 residues. Trimming pared 2 bases from V and 6 bases from J, leaving 18 bases between. CDR3 nucleotide sequence: TGTGCCAGCAGCCAACACCCCCTAGGGAGGGGGGATACGCAGTATTTT. Its protein product is CASSQHPLGRGDTQYF.

The chain links TRBV3-1 (or the pseudogene TRBV3-2) to TRBJ2-1; D not resolved. The ends were cut back, 2 bases at V and 4 bases at J, with 12 bases in the middle. Germline CDR1 is LGHDT and CDR2 is YNNKEL (reference sequence). CDR3 length: 15 amino acids. The CDR3 DNA follows: TGTGCCAGCAGCCAAATCCCAGCGATTTACAATGAGCAGTTCTTC. Encoded protein: CASSQIPAIYNEQFF.

This rearrangement joins TRBV30 to TRBJ1-1; D not certain. The germline CDR1 and CDR2 sequences are GTSNPN and SVGIG (reference sequence). The CDR3 extends over 13 amino acids. Trimming took 0 bases from V and 1 from J, leaving 6 bases between them. CDR3 sequence (DNA): TGTGCCTGGAGTGTACAGCCGAACACTGAAGCTTTCTTT. Amino acid sequence: CAWSVQPNTEAFF.

The V and J genes are TRBV28 and TRBJ2-7, with TRBD2 matching 8 bases. The V gene's germline CDR1 is MDHEN and CDR2 SYDVKM. The trim removed 7 bases at V and 1 base at J, leaving 9 bases unmatched. The CDR3 spans 15 residues. The CDR3 protein is CASTTAGEMSYEQYF. The CDR3 nucleotides read TGTGCCAGCACCACAGCGGGAGAGATGTCCTACGAGCAGTACTTC.

The chain joins TRBV12-3 or TRBV12-4 to TRBJ2-3; D remains unclear. This CDR3 spans 11 amino acids. V gave up 8 bases and J gave up 5 bases, with 8 bases separating them. The CDR3 DNA reads as TGTGCCAGCCGCATGCGAGATACGCAGTATTTT. Its translation: CASRMRDTQYF.

The chain combines TRBV28 with TRBJ1-2, with a weak D call TRBD1 (6 bases). Germline V gene data show CDR1 as MDHEN and CDR2 as SYDVKM. This CDR3 has 14 residues. V was pared by 6 bases and J by 5 bases, with 16 bases between. The CDR3 spells CASSLGGGGYGYTF. The CDR3 DNA reads TGTGCCAGCAGCCTTGGGGGGGGCGGGTATGGCTACACCTTC.

The chain links TRBV29-1 to TRBJ2-1; 7 bases align to TRBD1. The CDR3 is 15 residues long. The trim removed 3 bases at V and 0 bases at J, leaving 5 bases unmatched. From germline, CDR1 is SQVTM and CDR2 ANQGSEA. The CDR3 loop reads CSVDGTDFSYNEQFF. The CDR3 DNA sequence: TGCAGCGTTGACGGGACAGACTTCTCCTACAATGAGCAGTTCTTC.

The chain links TRBV3-1 (or the pseudogene TRBV3-2) to TRBJ2-7; D may be TRBD2 (6 bases). This CDR3 contains 14 residues. Trimming stripped 2 bases from V and 0 bases from J, with 8 bases between. The germline gives CDR1 LGHDT, CDR2 YNNKEL (reference sequence). CDR3 residues: CASSQSAGSYEQYF. The CDR3 nucleotides are TGTGCCAGCAGCCAATCAGCGGGCTCCTACGAGCAGTACTTC.

Here the CDR3 DNA reads TGTGCCACCAGCATGCGGGAGACCCAGTACTTC. Translation: CATSMRETQYF. V gene TRBV15 combines with J gene TRBJ2-5; D not certain. The germline V gene has CDR1 LNHNV and CDR2 YYDKDF (reference sequence). Trimming took off 4 bases at V and 5 bases at J, with 5 bases between the two ends. This CDR3 comprises 11 residues.